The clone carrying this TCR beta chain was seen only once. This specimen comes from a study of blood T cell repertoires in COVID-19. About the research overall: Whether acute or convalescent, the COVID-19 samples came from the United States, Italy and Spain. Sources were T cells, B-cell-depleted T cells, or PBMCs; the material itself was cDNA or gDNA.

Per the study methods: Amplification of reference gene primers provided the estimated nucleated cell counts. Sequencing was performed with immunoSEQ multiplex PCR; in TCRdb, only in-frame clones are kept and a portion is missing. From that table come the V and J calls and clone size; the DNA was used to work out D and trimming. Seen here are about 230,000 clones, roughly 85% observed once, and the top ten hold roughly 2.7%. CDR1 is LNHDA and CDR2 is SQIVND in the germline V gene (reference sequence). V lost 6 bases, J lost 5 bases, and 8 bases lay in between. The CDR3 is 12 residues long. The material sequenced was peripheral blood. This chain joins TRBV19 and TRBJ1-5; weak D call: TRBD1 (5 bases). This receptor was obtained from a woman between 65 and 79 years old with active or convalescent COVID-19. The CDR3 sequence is CASSPQDQPQHF. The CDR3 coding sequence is TGTGCCAGTAGCCCACAGGATCAGCCCCAGCATTTT.